The clone carrying this T cell receptor beta chain has only one observation. The antigen remains undetermined. Measured with immunoSEQ multiplex PCR; TCRdb has only the in-frame clones, and not every one. Of 55,000 to 90,000 clones in the sample, 85% to 90% are singletons; the top ten hold under 1%. The data derive from a study of OX40 agonist ivuxolimab in advanced cancers. Broader study findings: The study observed clonal expansion of CD4+ and CD8+ blood T cells by week 6 at 0.1 to 3.0 mg/kg.

The receptor's source is an adult with an advanced solid tumor such as melanoma, head and neck, liver or kidney cancer. The sequenced sample was CD4+ or CD8+ T cells sorted from blood, obtained in a trial of the OX40 agonist ivuxolimab.

The CDR3 DNA sequence: TGTGCCAGCAGTAGGGCCCTAGTCCCGGGGGCGAACACCGGGGAGCTGTTTTTT. Protein sequence: CASSRALVPGANTGELFF. The chain combines TRBV27 with TRBJ2-2; possible D gene TRBD2, 6 bases. The CDR3 is made up of 18 amino acids. Germline V CDR1 and CDR2: MNHEY, SMNVEV (reference sequence). Trimming removed 5 bases at V and 0 bases at J, with 19 bases between.